Listed below are T cell receptor beta chains from one sample, sequenced in a study of a mutant IDH1 vaccine in newly diagnosed glioma. Repertoires were generated with immunoSEQ multiplex PCR, while TCRdb's copy carries only in-frame clones and drops some. Of tens of thousands of clones listed, approximately 85% are singletons. No antigen has been assigned to these receptors. Here the sequenced sample was PBMCs, taken from a glioma patient whose treatment included an IDH1 peptide vaccine. All receptors derive from a woman aged 45-65 years with glioma. Each CDR3 is given with its conserved first and last residue. Each record gives: J gene, V gene, clone size, CDR3 protein. The listing skips clone size in some rows; elsewhere it reads once, few, many or a size class.

j_call: TRBJ2-5
v_call: TRBV7-9
clone_size: NA
cdr3_aa: CASSARGEETQYF

j_call: TRBJ2-2
v_call: TRBV7-9
clone_size: NA
cdr3_aa: CASSPRASGDTGELFF

j_call: TRBJ2-1
v_call: TRBV5-1
clone_size: NA
cdr3_aa: CASSPTASAYEQFF

j_call: TRBJ1-1
v_call: TRBV28
clone_size: NA
cdr3_aa: CASSLWGARGTEAFF

j_call: TRBJ2-5
v_call: TRBV5-1
clone_size: NA
cdr3_aa: CASSLTGLAGGETQYF

j_call: TRBJ2-6
v_call: TRBV5-1
clone_size: few
cdr3_aa: CASTRGTGANVLTF

j_call: TRBJ2-7
v_call: TRBV6-6
clone_size: NA
cdr3_aa: CASSFQWDSYEQYF

j_call: TRBJ2-1
v_call: TRBV5-1
clone_size: NA
cdr3_aa: CASRTAGGTYNEQFF

j_call: TRBJ2-7
v_call: TRBV11-2
clone_size: NA
cdr3_aa: CASSQLGGLSYEQYF

j_call: TRBJ2-7
v_call: TRBV5-1
clone_size: NA
cdr3_aa: CASSLGAYEQYF

j_call: TRBJ2-1
v_call: TRBV28
clone_size: NA
cdr3_aa: CASSSLGEMGSYNEQFF

j_call: TRBJ1-5
v_call: TRBV19
clone_size: NA
cdr3_aa: CASSMSGERPQHF

j_call: TRBJ2-2
v_call: TRBV4-1
clone_size: NA
cdr3_aa: CASSSRGAKYGELFF

j_call: TRBJ2-7
v_call: TRBV7-3
clone_size: NA
cdr3_aa: CASSSSPYEQYF

j_call: TRBJ2-1
v_call: TRBV27
clone_size: NA
cdr3_aa: CASSSTYSFEQFF

j_call: TRBJ2-1
v_call: TRBV19
clone_size: NA
cdr3_aa: CASSIGRGAYNEQFF